What follows is one T cell receptor (beta chain) and its context. There are 16 residues in the CDR3. Deletions cut 2 bases from V and 0 bases from J, with 11 bases between. Germline V gene sequence: CDR1 MNHEY, CDR2 SVGAGI. The data were obtained in a study of blood T cell repertoires in COVID-19. The wider study: COVID-19 samples from acute and convalescent phases originated in the United States, Italy and Spain. From T cells, B-cell-depleted T cells, or PBMCs came the material, which was cDNA or gDNA.

Original methodology: Nucleated cell number was recorded as an estimate derived from reference gene primer amplification. Only in-frame clones appear in the TCRdb table, and some are missing; sequencing was by immunoSEQ multiplex PCR. That table supplies the V and J calls and clone size; D and trimming were determined from the DNA. The sample contains tens of thousands of clones, 84% of which appear only once. The TCR sequence derives from a man in his fifties or sixties with acute or convalescent COVID-19. This chain uses TRBV6-5 with TRBJ1-3, with D possibly matching TRBD1 (5 bases). Sample: peripheral blood. CDR3: CASSYARGSSGNTIYF. CDR3 nucleotides: TGTGCCAGCAGTTACGCCCGGGGGAGCTCTGGAAACACCATATATTTT.